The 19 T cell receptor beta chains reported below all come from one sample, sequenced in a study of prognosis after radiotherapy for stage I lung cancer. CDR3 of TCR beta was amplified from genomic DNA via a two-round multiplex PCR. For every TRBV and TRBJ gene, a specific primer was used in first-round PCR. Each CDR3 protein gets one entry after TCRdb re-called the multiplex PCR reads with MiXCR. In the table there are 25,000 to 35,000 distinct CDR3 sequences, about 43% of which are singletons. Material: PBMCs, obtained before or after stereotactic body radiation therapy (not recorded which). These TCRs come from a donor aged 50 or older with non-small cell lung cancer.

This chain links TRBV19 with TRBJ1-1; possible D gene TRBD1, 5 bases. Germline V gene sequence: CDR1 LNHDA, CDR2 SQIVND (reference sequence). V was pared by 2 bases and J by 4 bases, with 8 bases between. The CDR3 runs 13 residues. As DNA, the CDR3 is TGTGCCAGTAGTATACGGGGCGGCACTGAAGCTTTCTTT. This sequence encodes CASSIRGGTEAFF.

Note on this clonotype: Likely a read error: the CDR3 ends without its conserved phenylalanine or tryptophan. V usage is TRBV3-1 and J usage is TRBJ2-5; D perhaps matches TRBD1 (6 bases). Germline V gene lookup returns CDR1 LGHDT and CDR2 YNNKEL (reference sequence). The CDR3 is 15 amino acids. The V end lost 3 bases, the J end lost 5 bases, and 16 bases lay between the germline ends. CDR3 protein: CASSQRQGKMETQYL. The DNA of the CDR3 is TGTGCCAGCAGCCAGCGGCAGGGGAAGATGGAGACCCAGTACCTC.

CDR3 DNA: TGCATCGTGGGTCGGAGGCGGGGGGGCACAGATACGCAGTATTTT. Its protein product is CIVGRRRGGTDTQYF. This chain joins TRBV29-1 and TRBJ2-3; 8 nucleotides align to TRBD2. CDR3 length equals 15 residues. In germline, CDR1 is SQVTM, CDR2 ANQGSEA.

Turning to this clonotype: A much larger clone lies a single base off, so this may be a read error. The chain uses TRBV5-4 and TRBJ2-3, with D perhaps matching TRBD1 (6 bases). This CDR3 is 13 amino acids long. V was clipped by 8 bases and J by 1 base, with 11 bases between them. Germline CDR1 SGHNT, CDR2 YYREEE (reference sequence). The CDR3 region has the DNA TGTGCCAGGGTGGACAGAGGCACAGATACGCAGTATTTT. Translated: CARVDRGTDTQYF.

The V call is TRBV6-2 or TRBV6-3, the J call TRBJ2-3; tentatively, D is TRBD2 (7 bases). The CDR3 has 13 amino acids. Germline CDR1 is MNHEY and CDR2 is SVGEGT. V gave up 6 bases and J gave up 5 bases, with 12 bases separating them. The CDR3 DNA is TGTGCCAGCAGCGAGGGGGGGTTAGATACGCAGTATTTT. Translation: CASSEGGLDTQYF.

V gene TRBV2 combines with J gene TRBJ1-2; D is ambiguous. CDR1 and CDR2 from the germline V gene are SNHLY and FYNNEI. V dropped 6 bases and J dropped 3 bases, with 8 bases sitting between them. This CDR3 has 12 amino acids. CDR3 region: CASSYSYYGYTF. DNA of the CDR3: TGTGCCAGCAGCTACAGCTACTATGGCTACACCTTC.

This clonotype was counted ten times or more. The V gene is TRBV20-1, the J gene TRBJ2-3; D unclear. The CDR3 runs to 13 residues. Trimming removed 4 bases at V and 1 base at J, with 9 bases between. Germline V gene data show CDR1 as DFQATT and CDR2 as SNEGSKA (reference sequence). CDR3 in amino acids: CSANVYGTDTQYF. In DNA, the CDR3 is TGCAGTGCTAACGTCTACGGCACAGATACGCAGTATTTT.

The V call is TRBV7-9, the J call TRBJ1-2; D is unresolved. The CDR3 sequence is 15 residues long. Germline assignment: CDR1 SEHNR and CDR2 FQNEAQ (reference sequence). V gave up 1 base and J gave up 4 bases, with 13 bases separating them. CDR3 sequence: CASSLGGSFSYGYTF. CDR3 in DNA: TGTGCCAGCAGCTTAGGTGGCAGTTTCAGCTATGGCTACACCTTC.

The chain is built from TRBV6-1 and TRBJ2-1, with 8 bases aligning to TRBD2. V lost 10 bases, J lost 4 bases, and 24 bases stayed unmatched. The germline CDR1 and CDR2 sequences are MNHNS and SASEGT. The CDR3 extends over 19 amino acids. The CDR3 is CATRLFFFIAGGRYNEQFF. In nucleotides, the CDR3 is TGTGCCACTCGGCTTTTTTTTTTTATCGCGGGAGGTCGGTACAATGAGCAGTTCTTC.

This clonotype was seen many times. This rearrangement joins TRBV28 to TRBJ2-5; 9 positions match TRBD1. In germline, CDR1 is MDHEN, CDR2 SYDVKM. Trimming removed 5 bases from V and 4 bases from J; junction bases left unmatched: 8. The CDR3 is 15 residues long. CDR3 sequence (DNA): TGTGCCAGCAGTCGGACAGGGGTGCGAGGAGAGACCCAGTACTTC. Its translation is CASSRTGVRGETQYF.

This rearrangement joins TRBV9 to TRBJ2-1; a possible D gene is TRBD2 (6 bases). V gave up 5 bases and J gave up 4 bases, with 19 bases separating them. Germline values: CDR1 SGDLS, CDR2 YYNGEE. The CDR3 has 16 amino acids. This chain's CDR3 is CASRVSSEGGYNEQFF. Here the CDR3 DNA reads TGTGCCAGCAGAGTCAGTTCGGAGGGAGGTTACAATGAGCAGTTCTTC.

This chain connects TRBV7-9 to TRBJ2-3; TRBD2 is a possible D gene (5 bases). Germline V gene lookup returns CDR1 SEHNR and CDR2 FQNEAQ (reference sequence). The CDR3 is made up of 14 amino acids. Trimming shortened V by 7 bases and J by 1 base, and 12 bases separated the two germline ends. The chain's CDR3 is CASILTIGTDTQYF. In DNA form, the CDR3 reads TGTGCCAGCATCCTGACTATCGGCACAGATACGCAGTATTTT.

The DNA of the CDR3 is TGCGCCAGCAGGTCAACGGACAGGGAGGTGACGGGAGCGGGAGAGCAGTACTTC. It encodes CASRSTDREVTGAGEQYF. V and J are TRBV5-1 and TRBJ2-7; D possibly corresponds to TRBD1 (8 bases). Looked up from germline, CDR1 is SGHRS and CDR2 is YFSETQ. The V end was cut by 5 bases, the J end by 7 bases, with 31 bases between. This CDR3 has 18 amino acids.

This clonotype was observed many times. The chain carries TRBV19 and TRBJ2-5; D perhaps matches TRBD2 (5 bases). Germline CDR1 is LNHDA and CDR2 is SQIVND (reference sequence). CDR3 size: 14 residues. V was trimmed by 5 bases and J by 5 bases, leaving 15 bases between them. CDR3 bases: TGTGCCAGTAGTTTGCAAGGCCCGGGGGAGACCCAGTACTTC. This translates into CASSLQGPGETQYF.

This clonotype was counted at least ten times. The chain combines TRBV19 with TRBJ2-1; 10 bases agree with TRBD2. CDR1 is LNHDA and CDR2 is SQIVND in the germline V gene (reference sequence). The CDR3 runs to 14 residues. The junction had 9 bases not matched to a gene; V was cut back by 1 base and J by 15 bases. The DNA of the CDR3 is TGTGCCAGTAGTATAGGCCCTAGCGGGAGAAGGCTGTTCTTC. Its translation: CASSIGPSGRRLFF. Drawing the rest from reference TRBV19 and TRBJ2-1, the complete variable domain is DGGITQSPKYLFRKEGQNVTLSCEQNLNHDAMYWYRQDPGQGLRLIYYSQIVNDFQKGDIAEGYSVSREKKESFPLTVTSAQKNPTAFYLCASSIGPSGRRLFFGPGTRLTVL.

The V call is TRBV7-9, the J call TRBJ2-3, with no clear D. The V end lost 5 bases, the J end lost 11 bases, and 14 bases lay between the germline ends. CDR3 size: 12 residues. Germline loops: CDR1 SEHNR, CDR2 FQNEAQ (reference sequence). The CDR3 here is CASSRVRERQYF. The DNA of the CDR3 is TGTGCCAGCAGCCGAGTGCGTGAGAGGCAGTATTTT. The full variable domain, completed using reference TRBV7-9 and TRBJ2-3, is DTGVSQNPRHKITKRGQNVTFRCDPISEHNRLYWYRQTLGQGPEFLTYFQNEAQLEKSRLLSDRFSAERPKGSFSTLEIQRTEQGDSAMYLCASSRVRERQYFGPGTRLTVL.

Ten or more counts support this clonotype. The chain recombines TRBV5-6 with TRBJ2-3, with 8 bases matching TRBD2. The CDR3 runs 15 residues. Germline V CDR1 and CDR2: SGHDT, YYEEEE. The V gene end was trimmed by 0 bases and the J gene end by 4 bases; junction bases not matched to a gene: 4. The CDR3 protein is CASSLASGRADTQYF. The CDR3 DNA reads TGTGCCAGCAGCTTGGCTAGCGGGCGAGCAGATACGCAGTATTTT. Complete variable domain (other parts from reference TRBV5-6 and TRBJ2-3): DAGVTQSPTHLIKTRGQQVTLRCSPKSGHDTVSWYQQALGQGPQFIFQYYEEEERQRGNFPDRFSGHQFPNYSSELNVNALLLGDSALYLCASSLASGRADTQYFGPGTRLTVL.

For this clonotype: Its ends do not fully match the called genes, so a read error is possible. The CDR3: CASIELRAGVWANTVELFF. CDR3 bases: TGTGCCAGCATTGAACTCCGGGCTGGGGTCTGGGCGAACACCGTGGAGCTGTTTTTT. This chain connects TRBV6-1 to TRBJ2-2; D unclear. The CDR3 covers 19 residues. The germline V gene has CDR1 MNHNS and CDR2 SASEGT.

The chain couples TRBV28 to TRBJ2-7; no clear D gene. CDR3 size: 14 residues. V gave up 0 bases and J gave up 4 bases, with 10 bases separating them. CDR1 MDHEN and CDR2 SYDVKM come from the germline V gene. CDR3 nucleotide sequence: TGTGCCAGCAGTTTATGGGTCCCTCCTTACGAGCAGTACTTC. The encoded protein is CASSLWVPPYEQYF.